What follows is one T cell receptor beta chain and its context. No antigen is known for it. The PCR made use of 60 Vbeta and 13 Jbeta primers. Some clones are missing from TCRdb's copy, which holds only in-frame ones; the method was immunoSEQ multiplex PCR. Seen here are some 170,000 clones, roughly 9.4% observed once, and the top ten hold 1% to 1.5%. The data are from a study of cytomegalovirus exposure and HLA in healthy donors. Study-wide findings and caveats: The productive fraction for most TCR beta V segments was about 87% or about 30% in an earlier analysis. When presence/absence was analysed, sequencing depth was taken to be roughly uniform across donors. Many donors shared some public TCRs, even though most TCR sequences were rare.

The ends were cut back, 0 bases at V and 0 bases at J, with 6 bases in the middle. CDR1 SEHNR and CDR2 FQNEAQ come from the germline V gene (reference sequence). The CDR3 has 14 amino acids. The V and J genes are TRBV7-9 and TRBJ2-7; D is possibly TRBD2 (6 bases). This TCR derives from a woman in her 30s in good health and CMV-seropositive. Sequenced input: PBMCs. CDR3 in DNA: TGTGCCAGCAGCTTAGCGGAGGGCTCCTACGAGCAGTACTTC. Its translation: CASSLAEGSYEQYF. The full variable domain, its missing parts supplied by reference TRBV7-9 and TRBJ2-7, is DTGVSQNPRHKITKRGQNVTFRCDPISEHNRLYWYRQTLGQGPEFLTYFQNEAQLEKSRLLSDRFSAERPKGSFSTLEIQRTEQGDSAMYLCASSLAEGSYEQYFGPGTRLTVT.